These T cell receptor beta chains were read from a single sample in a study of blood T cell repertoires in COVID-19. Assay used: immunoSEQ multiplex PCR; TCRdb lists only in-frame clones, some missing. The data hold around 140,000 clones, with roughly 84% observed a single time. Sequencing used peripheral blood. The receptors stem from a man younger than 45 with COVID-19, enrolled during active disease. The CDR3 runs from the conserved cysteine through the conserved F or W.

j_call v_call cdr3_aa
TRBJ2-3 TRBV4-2 CASSQDSGSRTDTQYF
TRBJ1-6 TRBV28 CASSSHLFGDSPLHF
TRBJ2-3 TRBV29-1 CSVEGDRGSDTQYF
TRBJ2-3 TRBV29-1 CSVEDRLGKGTDTQYF
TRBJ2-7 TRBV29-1 CSVATVLTYEQYF
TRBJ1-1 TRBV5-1 CASTRQGGSMNTEAFF
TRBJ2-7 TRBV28 CATLDSSYEQYF
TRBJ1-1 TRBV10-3 CAIKEAGRDTEAFF
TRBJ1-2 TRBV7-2 CASSPRPATVGYGYTF
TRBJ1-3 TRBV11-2 CASNLPGSGNTIYF
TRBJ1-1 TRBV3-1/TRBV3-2 CASSQEGGRTEAFF
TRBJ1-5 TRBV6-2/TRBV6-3 CASSYGTGNQPQHF
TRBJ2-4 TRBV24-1 CATSRAEGIQYF
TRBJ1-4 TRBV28 CASSGPTREKLFF
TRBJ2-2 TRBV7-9 CASSFKNTGELFF
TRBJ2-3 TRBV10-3 CAIGGLATDTQYF
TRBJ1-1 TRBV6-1 CASSVSGTEAFF
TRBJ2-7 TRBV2 CASSRTSGYYEQYF
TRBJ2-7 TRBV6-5 CASRPPTQGAEQYF
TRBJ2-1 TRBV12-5 CASGLVLGLRGNNEQFF
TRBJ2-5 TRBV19 CASRKLASVGTQYF
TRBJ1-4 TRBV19 CASSVQGALREKLFF
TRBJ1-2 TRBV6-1 CASSEAGGIYYGYTF
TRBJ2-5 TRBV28 CASSSRTGRETQYF
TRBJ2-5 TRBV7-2 CASSRGEQETQYF
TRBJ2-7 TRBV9 CASSVGGAGGLYEQYF
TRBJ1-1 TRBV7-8 CASSSDRGREPEAFF
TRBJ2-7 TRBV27 CASSLSGGLGTSETYEQYF
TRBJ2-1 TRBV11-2 CASGEREQFF
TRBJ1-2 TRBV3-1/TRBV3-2 CASSQDSAGGYGYTF
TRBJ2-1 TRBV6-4 CASSEGLAGNEQFF
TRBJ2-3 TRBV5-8 CASSLQGALRTDTQYF
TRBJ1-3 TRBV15 CATSTPRDSGNTIYF
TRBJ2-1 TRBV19 CASNRGANEQFF
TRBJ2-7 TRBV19 CASSIESGSASYEQYF
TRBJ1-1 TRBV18 CASSWPGQGMSTEAFF
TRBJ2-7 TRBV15 CATSRGEQSYEQYF
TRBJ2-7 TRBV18 CASTQGAGWEQYF
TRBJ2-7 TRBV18 CASSPGSGSNEQYF